The T cell receptor beta chain described here comes from a study of T cells after posttransplantation cyclophosphamide. Study-level findings and limits: Tissue-infiltrating T cells from skin or gut overlapped little with blood T cells.

This clone was seen a handful of times. The target antigen is unknown. The CDR3 is made up of 14 amino acids. CDR1 is SGHTA, CDR2 FQGNSA, per germline. The V and J ends lost 1 base and 4 bases respectively, with 10 bases between them. Method: immunoSEQ multiplex PCR; TCRdb's copy keeps in-frame clones and lacks some. The sample yields 35,000 to 40,000 clones, without any singletons. The sequence was obtained from a man under 40 in good health and a related stem cell transplant donor. The chain uses TRBV7-2 and TRBJ2-5; TRBD2 is a possible D gene (5 bases). The material sequenced was PBMCs. CDR3 nucleotides: TGTGCCAGCAGCTTAGAGAGCGGCAGAGAGACCCAGTACTTC. Translation gives CASSLESGRETQYF.